A selection of T cell receptor beta chains follows, all from one sample in a study of beta chain features in type 1 diabetes. Sequenced by immunoSEQ multiplex PCR; TCRdb stores in-frame clones only, minus some. The profile shows about 700,000 clones, under 15% of them singletons. Sequenced input: naive CD4+ T cells from blood. The receptors shown here come from a young man with type 1 diabetes. Each CDR3 is given with its conserved first and last residue. The order of the fields is J gene, V gene, D gene, clone size, CDR3 protein, CDR3 DNA. The D gene is left open where the match is weak. Rows give clone size only sometimes, using once, few, many, or a class for an expanded clone.

TRBJ2-1 TRBV30 TRBD1 few CAWSGQGAINEQFF TGTGCCTGGAGTGGACAGGGGGCGATCAATGAGCAGTTCTTC
TRBJ1-1 TRBV7-9 - few CASSGRTAMNTEAFF TGTGCCAGCAGCGGCCGGACAGCGATGAACACTGAAGCTTTCTTT
TRBJ2-3 TRBV4-1 - few CASSQDRGDTQYF TGCGCCAGCAGCCAAGATCGAGGAGATACGCAGTATTTT
TRBJ2-3 TRBV10-3 TRBD1 - CAIRAPEGAYTDTQYF TGTGCCATCCGAGCCCCTGAGGGGGCTTACACAGATACGCAGTATTTT
TRBJ2-1 TRBV19 TRBD1 few CASSTLAWTGIGNEQFF TGTGCCAGTAGTACCCTAGCTTGGACAGGGATTGGGAATGAGCAGTTCTTC
TRBJ2-5 TRBV10-3 TRBD2 - CAVGLAGDQETQYF TGTGCCGTTGGACTAGCGGGCGATCAAGAGACCCAGTACTTC
TRBJ2-3 TRBV4-1 - - CASSQDSRRGDTQYF TGCGCCAGCAGCCAAGACAGCAGAAGAGGAGATACGCAGTATTTT
TRBJ1-1 TRBV6-5 - few CASSSEGWSGNTEAFF TGTGCCAGCAGTTCGGAGGGGTGGTCTGGGAACACTGAAGCTTTCTTT
TRBJ1-2 TRBV30 TRBD1 few CAWSPLTGAYGYTF TGTGCCTGGAGTCCTCTCACAGGGGCCTATGGCTACACCTTC
TRBJ1-1 TRBV30 - - CAWVQPGFEAFF TGTGCCTGGGTCCAACCGGGGTTTGAAGCTTTCTTT
TRBJ2-1 TRBV7-6 - - CASSTRTGAYNEQFF TGTGCCAGCAGCACACGGACGGGAGCCTACAATGAGCAGTTCTTC
TRBJ1-1 TRBV19 - - CATNVRWNTEAFF TGTGCCACAAATGTAAGGTGGAACACTGAAGCTTTCTTT
TRBJ1-6 TRBV15 - - CATSRDFTVNSPLHF TGTGCCACCAGCAGAGATTTCACGGTCAATTCACCCCTCCACTTT
TRBJ1-1 TRBV6-4 - - CASSTGRASNEAFF TGTGCCAGCAGCACGGGCAGGGCGAGTAACGAGGCTTTCTTT
TRBJ1-5 TRBV19 - - CASSSSFSNQPQHF TGTGCCAGTAGTTCCTCGTTTAGCAATCAGCCCCAGCATTTT
TRBJ1-5 TRBV2 TRBD1 few CASSDGTGNQPQHF TGTGCCAGCAGTGACGGGACAGGGAATCAGCCCCAGCATTTT
TRBJ1-2 TRBV19 - - CASRPLTDGYTF TGTGCCAGTAGACCATTGACGGATGGCTACACCTTC
TRBJ1-1 TRBV6-6 - few CASNRDLGNTEAFF TGTGCCAGCAACCGGGACTTGGGGAACACTGAAGCTTTCTTT
TRBJ2-5 TRBV7-7 - - CASSLQPGAGETQYF TGTGCTAGCAGCTTGCAGCCGGGGGCCGGTGAGACCCAGTACTTC
TRBJ1-2 TRBV28 - - CASSNGGIRLYGYTF TGTGCCAGCAGTAATGGAGGTATTAGACTCTATGGCTACACCTTC
TRBJ2-7 TRBV28 TRBD2 - CASSLQTSGPAYEQYF TGTGCCAGCAGTTTACAGACTAGCGGGCCGGCCTACGAGCAGTACTTC
TRBJ2-7 TRBV28 - few CASSPGTNTYEQYF TGTGCCAGCAGCCCCGGGACAAATACCTACGAGCAGTACTTC
TRBJ2-7 TRBV7-9 TRBD1 - CASSLTGAEQYF TGTGCCAGCAGCTTAACAGGGGCCGAGCAGTACTTC
TRBJ2-7 TRBV15 TRBD1 - CATSRSRTGISYEQYF TGTGCCACCAGCAGATCGCGGACAGGGATCTCCTACGAGCAGTACTTC
TRBJ2-1 TRBV7-8 TRBD2 - CASSLSGLGRSYEQFF TGTGCCAGCAGCTTATCCGGACTAGGTAGGTCCTATGAGCAGTTCTTC
TRBJ1-1 TRBV6-6 - once CASRVNTEAFF TGTGCCAGCAGAGTAAACACTGAAGCTTTCTTT
TRBJ1-3 TRBV7-8 TRBD1 - CASSLSEGAAGNTIYF TGTGCCAGCAGCTTATCGGAGGGGGCAGCTGGAAACACCATATATTTT
TRBJ2-7 TRBV5-1 - few CASSFGAGLTYEQYF TGCGCCAGCAGCTTTGGGGCAGGGTTAACCTACGAGCAGTACTTC
TRBJ1-5 TRBV7-6 TRBD1 few CASSGSKGAQWAQHF TGTGCCAGCAGTGGCTCGAAGGGGGCCCAATGGGCCCAGCATTTT
TRBJ1-3 TRBV7-9 - few CASSFRGTLSGNTIYF TGTGCCAGCAGCTTTCGGGGCACTCTCTCTGGAAACACCATATATTTT
TRBJ2-1 TRBV6-5 - - CASSYRGEQFF TGTGCCAGCAGTTACCGCGGAGAGCAGTTCTTC
TRBJ2-6 TRBV28 - - CATTRWGRTGANVLTF TGTGCCACCACCCGATGGGGACGGACTGGGGCCAACGTCCTGACTTTC
TRBJ1-1 TRBV13 - few CASSPGGWDPRPKF TGTGCCAGCAGCCCGGGTGGGTGGGACCCACGACCCAAATTT
TRBJ2-1 TRBV7-9 TRBD1 few CASILGRTGSWNEQFF TGTGCCAGCATTCTCGGGCGGACAGGGTCTTGGAATGAGCAGTTCTTC
TRBJ2-7 TRBV29-1 - few CSVEDTEQAGEQYF TGCAGCGTTGAAGATACGGAACAGGCCGGCGAGCAGTACTTC
TRBJ1-2 TRBV25-1 - - CASLSRGGYTF TGTGCCAGCCTTTCCCGGGGTGGCTACACCTTC
TRBJ1-6 TRBV6-1 TRBD1 - CASSEKGTAAHSPLHF TGTGCCAGCAGTGAAAAGGGGACAGCCGCCCATTCACCCCTCCACTTT
TRBJ1-5 TRBV30 - - CAWSWKTGNQPQHF TGTGCCTGGAGCTGGAAGACAGGTAATCAGCCCCAGCATTTT
TRBJ2-5 TRBV7-9 TRBD1 - CASSLATGGTQYF TGTGCCAGCAGCTTAGCAACAGGGGGAACCCAGTACTTC
TRBJ2-7 TRBV7-6 TRBD1 - CASSLAGQGGYEQYF TGTGCCAGCAGCTTAGCGGGACAGGGGGGATACGAGCAGTACTTC
TRBJ2-3 TRBV29-1 TRBD1 few CSVGRTGRSTSTDTQYF TGCAGCGTCGGAAGGACAGGGCGGTCTACTAGCACAGATACGCAGTATTTT
TRBJ1-2 TRBV6-1 TRBD1 - CASSEQGALKGYTF TGTGCCAGCAGTGAACAGGGGGCGTTAAAGGGCTACACCTTC
TRBJ2-2 TRBV10-3 TRBD1 - CAIRGQGAASTGELFF TGTGCCATCAGGGGACAGGGGGCGGCGAGCACCGGGGAGCTGTTTTTT
TRBJ1-1 TRBV21-1 - - CASQTGIRNTEAFF TGTGCCAGCCAGACAGGGATCCGGAACACTGAAGCTTTCTTT
TRBJ1-5 TRBV5-6 TRBD1 few CASSFRDREAQPQHF TGTGCCAGCAGCTTCCGGGACAGGGAAGCTCAGCCCCAGCATTTT
TRBJ2-5 TRBV11-2 - - CASSIRPEGRETQYF TGTGCCAGCAGCATCCGGCCCGAGGGTAGGGAGACCCAGTACTTC
TRBJ2-7 TRBV7-9 - few CASRQGLYYEQYF TGTGCCAGCAGACAGGGCCTCTACTACGAGCAGTACTTC
TRBJ2-3 TRBV6-5 TRBD2 - CASRAGGVDTQYF TGTGCCAGCCGAGCGGGGGGGGTAGATACGCAGTATTTT
TRBJ1-5 TRBV28 - - CASLGRPNQPQHF TGTGCCAGCCTTGGACGGCCCAATCAGCCCCAGCATTTT
TRBJ1-1 TRBV7-9 - - CASSSLWGTEAFF TGTGCCAGCAGCTCACTATGGGGGACTGAAGCTTTCTTT
TRBJ1-2 TRBV5-1 - - CASSLPPRPDYTF TGCGCCAGCAGCTTGCCCCCAAGACCTGACTACACCTTC
TRBJ2-7 TRBV5-1 TRBD2 few CASSVLAGSSYEQYF TGCGCCAGCAGCGTCCTAGCGGGCAGCTCCTACGAGCAGTACTTC
TRBJ2-7 TRBV5-1 - - CASSWQDRGYEQYF TGCGCCAGCAGCTGGCAGGACAGAGGCTACGAGCAGTACTTC
TRBJ2-3 TRBV7-7 - few CASSFGQTDTQYF TGTGCTAGCAGCTTCGGCCAGACAGATACGCAGTATTTT